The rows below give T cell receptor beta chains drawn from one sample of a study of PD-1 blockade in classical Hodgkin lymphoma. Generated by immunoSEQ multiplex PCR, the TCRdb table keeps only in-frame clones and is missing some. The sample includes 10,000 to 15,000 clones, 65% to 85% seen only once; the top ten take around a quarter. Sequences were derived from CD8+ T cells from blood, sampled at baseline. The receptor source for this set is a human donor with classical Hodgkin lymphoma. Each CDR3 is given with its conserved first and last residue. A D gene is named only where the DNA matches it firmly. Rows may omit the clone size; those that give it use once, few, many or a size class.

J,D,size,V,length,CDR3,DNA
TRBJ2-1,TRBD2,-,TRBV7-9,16,CASSPPSGGKVYEQFF,TGTGCCAGCAGCCCCCCTAGCGGGGGGAAGGTTTATGAGCAGTTCTTC
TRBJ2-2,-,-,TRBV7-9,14,CASSLTENTGELFF,TGTGCCAGCAGCTTGACAGAGAACACCGGGGAGCTGTTTTTT
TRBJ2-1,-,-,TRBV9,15,CASSAGRSSYNEQFF,TGTGCCAGCAGCGCCGGTCGTAGCTCCTACAATGAGCAGTTCTTC
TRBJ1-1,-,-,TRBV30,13,CAWRSGDYTEAFF,TGTGCCTGGAGGTCAGGGGACTACACTGAAGCTTTCTTT
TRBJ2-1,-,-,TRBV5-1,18,CASSIRGLGGPTHNEQFF,TGCGCCAGCAGCATCCGCGGACTGGGTGGACCCACGCACAATGAGCAGTTCTTC
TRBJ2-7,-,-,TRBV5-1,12,CASSFSNSEQYF,TGCGCCAGCAGCTTTTCCAATAGCGAGCAGTACTTC
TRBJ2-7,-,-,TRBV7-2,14,CASSHGRASYEQYF,TGTGCCAGCAGCCATGGACGGGCGTCCTACGAGCAGTACTTC
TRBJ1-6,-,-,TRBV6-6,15,CASSYSQGRNSPLHF,TGTGCCAGCAGTTACTCGCAGGGTAGGAATTCACCCCTCCACTTT
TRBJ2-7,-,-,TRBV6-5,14,CASSYIGSSYEQYF,TGTGCCAGCAGTTACATCGGCAGCTCCTACGAGCAGTACTTC
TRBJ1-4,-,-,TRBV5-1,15,CASSLASGEREKLFF,TGCGCCAGCAGCTTGGCTTCAGGGGAAAGGGAAAAACTGTTTTTT
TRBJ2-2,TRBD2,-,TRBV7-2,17,CASSPTGGGGAAGELFF,TGTGCCAGCAGCCCTACCGGGGGCGGGGGGGCTGCCGGGGAGCTGTTTTTT
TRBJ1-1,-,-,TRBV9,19,CASSVSSILSGGLNTEAFF,TGTGCCAGCAGCGTATCTAGCATTCTTTCGGGGGGTTTGAACACTGAAGCTTTCTTT
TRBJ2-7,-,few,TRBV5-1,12,CASSSDTYEQYF,TGCGCCAGCAGCTCGGACACGTACGAGCAGTACTTC
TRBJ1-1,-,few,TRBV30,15,CAWSVLGVMNTEAFF,TGTGCCTGGAGTGTATTGGGGGTAATGAACACTGAAGCTTTCTTT
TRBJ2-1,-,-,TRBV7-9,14,CASSGAANYNEQFF,TGTGCCAGCAGCGGAGCGGCGAACTACAATGAGCAGTTCTTC
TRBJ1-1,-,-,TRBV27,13,CASSLGLHTEAFF,TGTGCCAGCAGTTTAGGCCTACACACTGAAGCTTTCTTT
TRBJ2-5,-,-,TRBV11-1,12,CASSAVGGTQYF,TGTGCCAGCAGCGCCGTGGGGGGGACCCAGTACTTC
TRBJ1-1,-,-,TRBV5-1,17,CASSLVLGGGIDTEAFF,TGCGCCAGCAGCTTGGTGCTGGGGGGGGGAATAGACACTGAAGCTTTCTTT
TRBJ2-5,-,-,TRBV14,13,CASSQWGLETQYF,TGTGCCAGCAGCCAATGGGGGCTAGAGACCCAGTACTTC
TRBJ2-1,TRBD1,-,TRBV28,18,CASSFPRVTGGSYNEQFF,TGTGCCAGCAGTTTCCCCAGGGTGACAGGGGGGTCCTACAATGAGCAGTTCTTC
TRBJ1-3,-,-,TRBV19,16,CASSMEDGSSGNTIYF,TGTGCCAGTAGTATGGAGGACGGGTCCTCTGGAAACACCATATATTTT
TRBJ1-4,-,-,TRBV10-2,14,CASSEVENEEKLFF,TGCGCCAGCAGTGAGGTGGAGAATGAGGAAAAACTGTTTTTT